This T cell receptor (beta chain) was recorded in a study of cytomegalovirus exposure and HLA in healthy donors. Study context: Early on, a data release was issued that held about 85 million unique TCRs from HLA-typed donors. Study-wide points: Trimming of TCR beta V- and J-genes showed a link, identified in a later analysis, to a missense DCLRE1C variant. Some V segments, TRBV6-2 and TRBV6-3 among them, were indistinguishable and were therefore excluded.

The PCR made use of 60 Vbeta and 13 Jbeta primers. Only in-frame clones appear in the TCRdb table, and some are missing; sequencing was by immunoSEQ multiplex PCR. The profile covers 270,000 or so clones, with about nine tenths appearing a single time and around 4.2% taken by the ten largest. Comment on this clone: Its specificity is not known.

CDR1 and CDR2 (germline): SGHTA, FQGNSA. The length of the CDR3 is 16 residues. The ends lost 6 bases at V and 3 bases at J; junction bases unmatched: 11. Nominal health characterized the donors when sampled, though unrecorded immune exposures were likely. V and J are TRBV7-2 and TRBJ2-7; TRBD2 matches 10 bases. The TCR comes from a middle-aged man in good health and CMV-seropositive. Sequenced material: PBMCs. CDR3 in amino acids: CASRLTLTSGIYEQYF. The CDR3 DNA reads TGTGCCAGCAGGTTAACCCTCACTAGCGGGATCTACGAGCAGTACTTC.